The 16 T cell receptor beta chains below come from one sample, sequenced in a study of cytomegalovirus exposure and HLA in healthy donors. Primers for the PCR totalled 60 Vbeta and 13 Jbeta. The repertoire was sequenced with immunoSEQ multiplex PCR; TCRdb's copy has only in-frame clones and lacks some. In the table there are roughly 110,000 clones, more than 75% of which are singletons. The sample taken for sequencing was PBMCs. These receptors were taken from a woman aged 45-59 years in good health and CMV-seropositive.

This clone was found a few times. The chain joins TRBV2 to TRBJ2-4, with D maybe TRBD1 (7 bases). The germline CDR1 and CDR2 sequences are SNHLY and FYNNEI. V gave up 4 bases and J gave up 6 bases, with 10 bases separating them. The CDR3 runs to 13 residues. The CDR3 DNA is TGTGCCAGCAGTGGGCAGGGGGGAAACATTCAGTACTTC. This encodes CASSGQGGNIQYF.

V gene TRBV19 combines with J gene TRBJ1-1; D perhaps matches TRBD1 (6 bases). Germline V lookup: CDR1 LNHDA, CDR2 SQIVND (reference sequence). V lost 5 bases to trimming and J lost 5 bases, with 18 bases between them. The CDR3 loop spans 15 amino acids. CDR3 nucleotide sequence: TGTGCCAGTAGTGTGAACCGGGACATGACGACTGAAGCTTTCTTT. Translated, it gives CASSVNRDMTTEAFF.

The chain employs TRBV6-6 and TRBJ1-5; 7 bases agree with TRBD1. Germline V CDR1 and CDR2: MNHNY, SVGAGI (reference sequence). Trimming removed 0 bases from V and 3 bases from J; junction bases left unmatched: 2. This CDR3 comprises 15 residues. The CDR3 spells CASSYSGGNNQPQHF. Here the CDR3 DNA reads TGTGCCAGCAGTTACTCAGGGGGCAACAATCAGCCCCAGCATTTT.

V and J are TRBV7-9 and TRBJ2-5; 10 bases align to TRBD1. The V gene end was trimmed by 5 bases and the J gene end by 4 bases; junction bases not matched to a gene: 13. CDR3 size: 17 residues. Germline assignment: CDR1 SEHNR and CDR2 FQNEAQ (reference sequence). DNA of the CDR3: TGTGCCAGCAGCGAAAAATGGACAGGGGGAATCGGAGAGACCCAGTACTTC. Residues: CASSEKWTGGIGETQYF.

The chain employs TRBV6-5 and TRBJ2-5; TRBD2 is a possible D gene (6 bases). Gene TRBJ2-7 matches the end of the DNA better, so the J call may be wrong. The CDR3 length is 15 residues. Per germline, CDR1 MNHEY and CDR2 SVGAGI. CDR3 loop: CASSYSWGDAYEQYF. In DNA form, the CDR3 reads TGTGCCAGCAGTTACTCGTGGGGGGATGCCTACGAGCAGTACTTC.

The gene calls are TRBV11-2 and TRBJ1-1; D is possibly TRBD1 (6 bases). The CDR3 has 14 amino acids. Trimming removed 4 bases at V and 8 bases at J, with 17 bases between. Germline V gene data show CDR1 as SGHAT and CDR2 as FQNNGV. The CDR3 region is CASSYGGQPGEAFF. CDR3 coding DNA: TGTGCCAGCAGCTATGGCGGACAGCCAGGGGAAGCTTTCTTT. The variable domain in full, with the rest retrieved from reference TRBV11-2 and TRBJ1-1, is EAGVAQSPRYKIIEKRQSVAFWCNPISGHATLYWYQQILGQGPKLLIQFQNNGVVDDSQLPKDRFSAERLKGVDSTLKIQPAKLEDSAVYLCASSYGGQPGEAFFGQGTRLTVV.

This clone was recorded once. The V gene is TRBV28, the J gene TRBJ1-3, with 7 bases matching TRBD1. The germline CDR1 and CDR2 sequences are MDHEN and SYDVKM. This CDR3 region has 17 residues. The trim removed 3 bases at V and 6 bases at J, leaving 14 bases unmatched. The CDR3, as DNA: TGTGCCAGCAGTTTTTTACTACAGGGACAGTTCTCAAACACCATATATTTT. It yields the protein CASSFLLQGQFSNTIYF.

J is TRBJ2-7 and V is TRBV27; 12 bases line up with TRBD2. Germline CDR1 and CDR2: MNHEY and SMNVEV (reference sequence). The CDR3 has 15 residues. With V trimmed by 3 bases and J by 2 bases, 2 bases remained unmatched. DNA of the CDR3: TGTGCCAGCAGTTTCTCTAGCGGGGGGGCCTACGAGCAGTACTTC. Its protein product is CASSFSSGGAYEQYF.

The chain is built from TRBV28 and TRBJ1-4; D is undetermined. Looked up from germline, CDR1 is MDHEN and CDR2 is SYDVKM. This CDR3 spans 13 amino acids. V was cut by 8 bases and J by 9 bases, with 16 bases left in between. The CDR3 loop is CASSLREQQKLFF. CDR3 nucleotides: TGTGCCAGCTCATTGCGGGAACAGCAAAAACTGTTTTTT.

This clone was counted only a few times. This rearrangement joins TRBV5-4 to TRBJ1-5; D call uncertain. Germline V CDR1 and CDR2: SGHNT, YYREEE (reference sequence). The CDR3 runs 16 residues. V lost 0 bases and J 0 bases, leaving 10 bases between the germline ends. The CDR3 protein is CASSLETRYSNQPQHF. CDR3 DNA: TGTGCCAGCAGCTTGGAAACAAGATATAGCAATCAGCCCCAGCATTTT. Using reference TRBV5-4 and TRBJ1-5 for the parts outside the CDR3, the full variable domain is ETGVTQSPTHLIKTRGQQVTLRCSSQSGHNTVSWYQQALGQGPQFIFQYYREEENGRGNFPPRFSGLQFPNYSSELNVNALELDDSALYLCASSLETRYSNQPQHFGDGTRLSIL.

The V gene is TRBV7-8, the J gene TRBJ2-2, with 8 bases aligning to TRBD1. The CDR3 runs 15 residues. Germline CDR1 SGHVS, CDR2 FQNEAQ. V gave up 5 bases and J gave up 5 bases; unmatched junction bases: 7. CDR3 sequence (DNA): TGTGCCAGCAGCGTGGACAGGGACTGGACCGGGGAGCTGTTTTTT. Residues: CASSVDRDWTGELFF.

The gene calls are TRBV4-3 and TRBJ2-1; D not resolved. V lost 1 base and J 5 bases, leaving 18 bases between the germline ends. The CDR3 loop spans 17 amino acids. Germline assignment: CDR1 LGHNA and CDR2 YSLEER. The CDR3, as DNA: TGCGCCAGCAGCCAAGCGACCCCAGGCCCGGTCCACAATGAGCAGTTCTTC. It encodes CASSQATPGPVHNEQFF.

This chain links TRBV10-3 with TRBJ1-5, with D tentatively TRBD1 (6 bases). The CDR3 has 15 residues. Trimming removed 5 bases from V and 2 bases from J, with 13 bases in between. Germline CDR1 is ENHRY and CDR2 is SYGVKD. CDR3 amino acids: CAISPTGNGNQPQHF. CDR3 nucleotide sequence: TGTGCCATCAGTCCAACAGGGAACGGCAATCAGCCCCAGCATTTT.

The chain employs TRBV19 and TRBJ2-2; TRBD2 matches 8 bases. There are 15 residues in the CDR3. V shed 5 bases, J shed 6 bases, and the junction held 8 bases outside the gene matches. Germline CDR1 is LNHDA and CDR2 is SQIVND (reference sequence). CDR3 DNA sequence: TGTGCCAGTAGTTTCGGACTAGCCTATCCCGGGGAGCTGTTTTTT. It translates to CASSFGLAYPGELFF. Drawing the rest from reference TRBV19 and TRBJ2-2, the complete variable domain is DGGITQSPKYLFRKEGQNVTLSCEQNLNHDAMYWYRQDPGQGLRLIYYSQIVNDFQKGDIAEGYSVSREKKESFPLTVTSAQKNPTAFYLCASSFGLAYPGELFFGEGSRLTVL.

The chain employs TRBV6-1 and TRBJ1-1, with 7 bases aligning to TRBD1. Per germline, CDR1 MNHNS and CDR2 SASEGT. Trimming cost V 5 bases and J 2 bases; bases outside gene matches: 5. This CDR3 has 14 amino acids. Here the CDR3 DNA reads TGTGCCAGCAGTTCAAACAGGGGCAACACTGAAGCTTTCTTT. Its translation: CASSSNRGNTEAFF.

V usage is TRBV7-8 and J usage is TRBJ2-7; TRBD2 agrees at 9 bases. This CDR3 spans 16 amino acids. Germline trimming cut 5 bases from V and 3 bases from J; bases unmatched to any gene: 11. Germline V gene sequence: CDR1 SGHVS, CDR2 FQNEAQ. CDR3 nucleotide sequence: TGTGCCAGCAGCCGGAAGAAGCTAGCGGGGATCTACGAGCAGTACTTC. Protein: CASSRKKLAGIYEQYF. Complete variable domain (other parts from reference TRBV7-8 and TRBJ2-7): GAGVSQSPRYKVAKRGQDVALRCDPISGHVSLFWYQQALGQGPEFLTYFQNEAQLDKSGLPSDRFFAERPEGSVSTLKIQRTQQEDSAVYLCASSRKKLAGIYEQYFGPGTRLTVT.